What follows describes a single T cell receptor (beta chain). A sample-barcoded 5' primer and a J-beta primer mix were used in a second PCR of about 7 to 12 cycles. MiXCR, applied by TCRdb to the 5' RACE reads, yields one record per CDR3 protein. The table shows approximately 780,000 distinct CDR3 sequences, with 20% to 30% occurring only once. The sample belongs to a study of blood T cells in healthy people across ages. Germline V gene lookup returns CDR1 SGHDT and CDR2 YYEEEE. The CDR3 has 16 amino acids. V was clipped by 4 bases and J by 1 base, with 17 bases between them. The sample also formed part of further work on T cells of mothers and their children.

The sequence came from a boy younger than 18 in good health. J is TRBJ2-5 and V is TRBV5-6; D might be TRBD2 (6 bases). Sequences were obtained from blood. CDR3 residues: CASSLPGVRSQETQYF. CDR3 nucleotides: TGTGCCAGCAGCCTCCCGGGGGTACGGTCCCAAGAGACCCAGTACTTC.